This entry concerns a single T cell receptor beta chain. The source of the sample is a study of blood T cell repertoires in COVID-19. Overall study context: Italy, Spain and the United States were the sources of the convalescent and acute COVID-19 samples.

Assay used: immunoSEQ multiplex PCR; TCRdb lists only in-frame clones, some missing. This sample has approximately 500,000 clones, with approximately 85% found just once. CDR1 is SNHLY, CDR2 FYNNEI, per germline. The CDR3 has 13 residues. With 7 bases removed from V and 6 bases from J, the gap between germline ends came to 12 bases. This sequence joins TRBV2 and TRBJ1-4; D remains ambiguous. Source material: peripheral blood. The clonotype was recovered from a human donor in a cohort sampled during active COVID-19. The DNA of the CDR3 is TGTGCCAGCAATGGGAGGGAATATGAAAAACTGTTTTTT. This encodes CASNGREYEKLFF.